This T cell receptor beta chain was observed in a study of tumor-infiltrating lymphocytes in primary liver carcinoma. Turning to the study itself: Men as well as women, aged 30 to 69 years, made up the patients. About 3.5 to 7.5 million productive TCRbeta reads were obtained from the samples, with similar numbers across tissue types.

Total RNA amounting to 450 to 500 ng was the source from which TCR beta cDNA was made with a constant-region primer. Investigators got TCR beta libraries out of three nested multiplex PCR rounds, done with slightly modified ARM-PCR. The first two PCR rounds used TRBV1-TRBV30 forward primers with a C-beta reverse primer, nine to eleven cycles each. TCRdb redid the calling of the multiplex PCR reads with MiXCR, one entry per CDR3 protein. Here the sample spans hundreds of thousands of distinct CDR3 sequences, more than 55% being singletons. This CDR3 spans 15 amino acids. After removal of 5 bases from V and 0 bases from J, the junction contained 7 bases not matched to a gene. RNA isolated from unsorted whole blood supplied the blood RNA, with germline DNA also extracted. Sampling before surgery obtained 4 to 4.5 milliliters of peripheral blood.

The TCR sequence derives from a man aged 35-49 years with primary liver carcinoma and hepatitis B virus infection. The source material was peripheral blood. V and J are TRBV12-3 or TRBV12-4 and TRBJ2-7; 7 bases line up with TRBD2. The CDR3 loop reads CASSPSGMCSYEQYF. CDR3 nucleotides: TGTGCCAGCAGTCCGAGCGGGATGTGCTCCTACGAGCAGTACTTC.